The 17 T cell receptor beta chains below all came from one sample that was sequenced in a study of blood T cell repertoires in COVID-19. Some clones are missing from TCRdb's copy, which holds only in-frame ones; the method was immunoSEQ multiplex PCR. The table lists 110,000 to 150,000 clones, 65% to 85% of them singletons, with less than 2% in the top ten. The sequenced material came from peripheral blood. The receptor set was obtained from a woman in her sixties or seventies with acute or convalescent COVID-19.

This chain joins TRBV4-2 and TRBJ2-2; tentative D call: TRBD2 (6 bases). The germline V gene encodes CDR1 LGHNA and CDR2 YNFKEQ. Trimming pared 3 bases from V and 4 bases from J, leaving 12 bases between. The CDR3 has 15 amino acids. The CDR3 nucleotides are TGTGCCAGCAGCCATAATAGCGGCCTCACCGGGGAGCTGTTTTTT. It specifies CASSHNSGLTGELFF.

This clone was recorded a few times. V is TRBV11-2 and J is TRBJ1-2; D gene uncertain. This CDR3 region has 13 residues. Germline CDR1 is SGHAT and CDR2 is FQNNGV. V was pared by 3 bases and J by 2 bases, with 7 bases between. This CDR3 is CASSFDGNYGYTF. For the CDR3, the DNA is TGTGCCAGCAGCTTCGACGGGAACTATGGCTACACCTTC.

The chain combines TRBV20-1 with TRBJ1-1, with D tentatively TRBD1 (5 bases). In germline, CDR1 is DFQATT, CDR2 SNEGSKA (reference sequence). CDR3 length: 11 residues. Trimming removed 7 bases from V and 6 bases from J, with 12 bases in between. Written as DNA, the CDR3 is TGCAGTGGACGTAAAGGGGCTGAAGCTTTCTTT. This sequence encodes CSGRKGAEAFF.

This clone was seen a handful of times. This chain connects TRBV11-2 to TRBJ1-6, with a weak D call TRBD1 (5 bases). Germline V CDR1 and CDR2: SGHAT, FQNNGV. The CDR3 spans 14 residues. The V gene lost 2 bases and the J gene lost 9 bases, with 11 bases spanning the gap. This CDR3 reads CASSLIRGGSPLHF. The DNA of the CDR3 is TGTGCCAGCAGCTTAATAAGGGGTGGTTCACCCCTCCACTTT. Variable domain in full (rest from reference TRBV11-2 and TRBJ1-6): EAGVAQSPRYKIIEKRQSVAFWCNPISGHATLYWYQQILGQGPKLLIQFQNNGVVDDSQLPKDRFSAERLKGVDSTLKIQPAKLEDSAVYLCASSLIRGGSPLHFGNGTRLTVT.

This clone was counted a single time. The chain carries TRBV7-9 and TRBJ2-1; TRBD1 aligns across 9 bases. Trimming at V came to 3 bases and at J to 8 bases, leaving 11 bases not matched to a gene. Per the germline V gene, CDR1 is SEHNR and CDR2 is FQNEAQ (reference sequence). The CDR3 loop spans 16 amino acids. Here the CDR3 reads CASSLLSGQGRDEQFF. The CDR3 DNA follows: TGTGCCAGCAGCTTGTTGTCGGGACAGGGTAGAGATGAGCAGTTCTTC.

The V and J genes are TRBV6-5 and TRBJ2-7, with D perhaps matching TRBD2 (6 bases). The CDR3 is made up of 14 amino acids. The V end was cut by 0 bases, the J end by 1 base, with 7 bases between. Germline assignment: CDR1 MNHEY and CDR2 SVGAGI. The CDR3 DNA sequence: TGTGCCAGCAGTTACTCTCTAGCGTCCTACGAGCAGTACTTC. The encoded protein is CASSYSLASYEQYF.

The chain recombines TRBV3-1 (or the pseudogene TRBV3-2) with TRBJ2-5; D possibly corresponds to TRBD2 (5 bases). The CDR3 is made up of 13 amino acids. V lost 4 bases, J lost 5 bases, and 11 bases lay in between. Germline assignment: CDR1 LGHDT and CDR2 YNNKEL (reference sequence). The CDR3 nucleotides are TGTGCCAGCAGCCGACGGGGTGGGGAGACCCAGTACTTC. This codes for CASSRRGGETQYF.

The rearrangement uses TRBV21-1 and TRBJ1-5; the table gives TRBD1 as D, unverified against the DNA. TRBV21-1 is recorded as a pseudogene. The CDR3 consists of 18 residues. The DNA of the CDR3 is TGTGCCAGCAGCAAAGTGAATTTTCTGACAGGGAGCAATCAGCCCCAGCATTTT. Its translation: CASSKVNFLTGSNQPQHF.

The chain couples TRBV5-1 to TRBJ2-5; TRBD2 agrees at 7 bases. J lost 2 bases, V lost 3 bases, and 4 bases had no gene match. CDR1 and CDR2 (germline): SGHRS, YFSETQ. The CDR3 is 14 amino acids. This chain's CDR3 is CASSWSGTQETQYF. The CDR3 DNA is TGCGCCAGCAGCTGGAGCGGGACTCAAGAGACCCAGTACTTC.

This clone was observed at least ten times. The CDR3 region is CAGLVLLDGANVLTF. CDR3 DNA: TGTGCCGGACTTGTCCTTTTGGATGGGGCCAACGTCCTGACTTTC. The V and J genes are TRBV6-5 and TRBJ2-6, with D possibly TRBD2 on 5 matching bases. The CDR3 contains 15 residues. Per the germline V gene, CDR1 is MNHEY and CDR2 is SVGAGI. V was cut by 11 bases and J by 3 bases, with 17 bases left in between.

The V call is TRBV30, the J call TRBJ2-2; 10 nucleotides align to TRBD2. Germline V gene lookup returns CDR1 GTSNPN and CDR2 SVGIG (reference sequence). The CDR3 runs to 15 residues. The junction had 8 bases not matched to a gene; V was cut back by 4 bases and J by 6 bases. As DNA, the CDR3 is TGTGCCTGGACGAGTATCAGCGGGAGGGCCGGGGAGCTGTTTTTT. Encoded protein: CAWTSISGRAGELFF.

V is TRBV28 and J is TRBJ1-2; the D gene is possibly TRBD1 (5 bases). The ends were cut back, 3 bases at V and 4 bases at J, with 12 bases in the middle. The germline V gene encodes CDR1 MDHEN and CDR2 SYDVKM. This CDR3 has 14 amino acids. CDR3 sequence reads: CASSLETELYGYTF. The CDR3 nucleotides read TGTGCCAGCAGTTTGGAGACAGAACTCTATGGCTACACCTTC.

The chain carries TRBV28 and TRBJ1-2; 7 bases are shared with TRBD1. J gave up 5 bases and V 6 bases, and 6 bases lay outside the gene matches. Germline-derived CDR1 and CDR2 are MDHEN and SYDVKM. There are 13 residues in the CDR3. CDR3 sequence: CASSSGQLYGYTF. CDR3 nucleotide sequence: TGTGCCAGCAGCTCGGGACAGCTATATGGCTACACCTTC.

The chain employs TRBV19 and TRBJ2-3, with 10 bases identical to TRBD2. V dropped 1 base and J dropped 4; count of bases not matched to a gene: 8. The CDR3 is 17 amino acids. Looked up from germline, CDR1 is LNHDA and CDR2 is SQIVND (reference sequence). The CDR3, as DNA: TGTGCCAGTAGTATAGGCCTCCTAGCGGGAGTGTCAGATACGCAGTATTTT. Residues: CASSIGLLAGVSDTQYF. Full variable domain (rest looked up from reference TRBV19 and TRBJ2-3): DGGITQSPKYLFRKEGQNVTLSCEQNLNHDAMYWYRQDPGQGLRLIYYSQIVNDFQKGDIAEGYSVSREKKESFPLTVTSAQKNPTAFYLCASSIGLLAGVSDTQYFGPGTRLTVL.

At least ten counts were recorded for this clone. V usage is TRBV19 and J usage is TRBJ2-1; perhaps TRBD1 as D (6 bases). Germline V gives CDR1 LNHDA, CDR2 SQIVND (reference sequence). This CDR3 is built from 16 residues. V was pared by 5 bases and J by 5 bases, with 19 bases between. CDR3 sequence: CASSGFRDNYNNEQFF. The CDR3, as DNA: TGTGCCAGTAGTGGATTCCGGGACAACTATAACAATGAGCAGTTCTTC.

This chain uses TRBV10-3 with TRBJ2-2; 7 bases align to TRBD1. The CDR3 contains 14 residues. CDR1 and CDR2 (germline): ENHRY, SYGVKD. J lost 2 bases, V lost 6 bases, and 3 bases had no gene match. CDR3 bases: TGTGCCATCAGGACAGGGTTTAACACCGGGGAGCTGTTTTTT. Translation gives CAIRTGFNTGELFF.

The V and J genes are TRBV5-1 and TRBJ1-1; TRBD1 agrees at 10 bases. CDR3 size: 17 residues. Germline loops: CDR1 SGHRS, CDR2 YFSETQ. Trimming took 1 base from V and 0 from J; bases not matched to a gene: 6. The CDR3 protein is CASSLPRQGAMNTEAFF. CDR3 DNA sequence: TGCGCCAGCAGCTTGCCTAGACAGGGGGCAATGAACACTGAAGCTTTCTTT.